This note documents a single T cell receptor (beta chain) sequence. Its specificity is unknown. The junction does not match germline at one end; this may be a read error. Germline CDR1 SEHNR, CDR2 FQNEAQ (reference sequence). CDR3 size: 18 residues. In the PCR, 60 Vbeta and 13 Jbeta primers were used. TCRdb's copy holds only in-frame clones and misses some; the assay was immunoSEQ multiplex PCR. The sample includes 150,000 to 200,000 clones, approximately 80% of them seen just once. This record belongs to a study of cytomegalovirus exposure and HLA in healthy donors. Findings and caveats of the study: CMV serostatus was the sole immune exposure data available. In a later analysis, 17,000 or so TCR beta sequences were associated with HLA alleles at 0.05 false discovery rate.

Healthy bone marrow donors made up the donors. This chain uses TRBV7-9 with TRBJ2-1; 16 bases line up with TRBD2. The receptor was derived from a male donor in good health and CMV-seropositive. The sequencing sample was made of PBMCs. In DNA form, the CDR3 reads TGTTCCAGCAGCTCCGGGACTAGCGGGAGGGCACCCAGGGGTGAGCAGTTCTTC. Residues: CSSSSGTSGRAPRGEQFF.